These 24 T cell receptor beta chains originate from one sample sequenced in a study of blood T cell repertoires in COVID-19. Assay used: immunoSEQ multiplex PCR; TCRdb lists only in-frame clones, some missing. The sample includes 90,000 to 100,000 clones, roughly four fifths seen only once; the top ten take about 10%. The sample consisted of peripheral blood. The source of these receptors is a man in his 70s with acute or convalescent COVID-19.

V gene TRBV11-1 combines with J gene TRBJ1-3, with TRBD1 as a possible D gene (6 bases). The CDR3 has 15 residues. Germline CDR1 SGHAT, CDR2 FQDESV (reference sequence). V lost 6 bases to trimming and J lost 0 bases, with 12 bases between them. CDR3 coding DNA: TGTGCCAGCAGTTCACAGGGACGCTCTGGAAACACCATATATTTT. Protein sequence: CASSSQGRSGNTIYF.

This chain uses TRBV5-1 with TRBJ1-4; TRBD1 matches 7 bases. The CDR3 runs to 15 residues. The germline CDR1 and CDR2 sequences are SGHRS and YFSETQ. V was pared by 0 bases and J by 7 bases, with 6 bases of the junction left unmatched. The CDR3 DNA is TGCGCCAGCAGCTTGGAGGAGGGGGCCTCTGAAAAACTGTTTTTT. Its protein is CASSLEEGASEKLFF.

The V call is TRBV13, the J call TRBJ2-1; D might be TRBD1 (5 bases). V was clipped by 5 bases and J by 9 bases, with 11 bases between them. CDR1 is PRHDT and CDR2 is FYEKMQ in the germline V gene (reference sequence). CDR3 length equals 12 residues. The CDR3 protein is CASSRTDSEQFF. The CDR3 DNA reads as TGTGCCAGCAGCCGAACAGACAGTGAGCAGTTCTTC. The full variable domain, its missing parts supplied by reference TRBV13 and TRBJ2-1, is AAGVIQSPRHLIKEKRETATLKCYPIPRHDTVYWYQQGPGQDPQFLISFYEKMQSDKGSIPDRFSAQQFSDYHSELNMSSLELGDSALYFCASSRTDSEQFFGPGTRLTVL.

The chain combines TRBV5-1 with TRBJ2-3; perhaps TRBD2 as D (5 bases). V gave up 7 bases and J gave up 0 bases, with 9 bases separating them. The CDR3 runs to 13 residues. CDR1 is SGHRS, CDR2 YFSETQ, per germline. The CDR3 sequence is CASGSLSTDTQYF. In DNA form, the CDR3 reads TGCGCCAGCGGGAGTCTTAGCACAGATACGCAGTATTTT.

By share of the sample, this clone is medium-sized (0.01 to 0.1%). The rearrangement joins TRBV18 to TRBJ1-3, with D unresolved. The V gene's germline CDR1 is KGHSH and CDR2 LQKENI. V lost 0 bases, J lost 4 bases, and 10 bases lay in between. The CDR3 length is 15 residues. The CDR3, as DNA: TGTGCCAGCTCACCACCGTATAGGCGGGGAAACACCATATATTTT. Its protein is CASSPPYRRGNTIYF.

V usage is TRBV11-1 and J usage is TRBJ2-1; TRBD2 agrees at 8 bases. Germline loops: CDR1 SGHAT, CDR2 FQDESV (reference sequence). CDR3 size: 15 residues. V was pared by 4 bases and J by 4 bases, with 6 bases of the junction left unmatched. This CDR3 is CASSYSGGRYNEQFF. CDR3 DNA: TGTGCCAGCAGCTACAGCGGGGGCCGGTACAATGAGCAGTTCTTC.

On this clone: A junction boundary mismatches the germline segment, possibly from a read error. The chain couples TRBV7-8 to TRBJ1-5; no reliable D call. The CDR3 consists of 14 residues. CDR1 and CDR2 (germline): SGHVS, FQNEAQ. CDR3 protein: CASTLGGTDQPQHF. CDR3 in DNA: TGTGCCAGCACCTTAGGAGGTACGGATCAGCCCCAGCATTTT.

The CDR3 here is CASSTGDFHPDTQYF. CDR3 in DNA: TGTGCCAGCAGCACGGGGGACTTTCACCCAGATACGCAGTATTTT. The chain uses TRBV12-1 and TRBJ2-3; the listed D gene, TRBD2, was not tested against the DNA. TRBV12-1 is reported as a pseudogene. The CDR3 covers 15 residues.

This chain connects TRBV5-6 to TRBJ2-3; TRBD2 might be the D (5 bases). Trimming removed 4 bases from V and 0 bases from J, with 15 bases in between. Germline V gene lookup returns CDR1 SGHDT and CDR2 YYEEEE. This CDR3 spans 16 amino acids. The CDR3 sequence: CASSKLGERSTDTQYF. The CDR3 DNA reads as TGTGCCAGCAGCAAACTCGGCGAGCGGAGCACAGATACGCAGTATTTT. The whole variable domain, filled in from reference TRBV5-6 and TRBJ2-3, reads DAGVTQSPTHLIKTRGQQVTLRCSPKSGHDTVSWYQQALGQGPQFIFQYYEEEERQRGNFPDRFSGHQFPNYSSELNVNALLLGDSALYLCASSKLGERSTDTQYFGPGTRLTVL.

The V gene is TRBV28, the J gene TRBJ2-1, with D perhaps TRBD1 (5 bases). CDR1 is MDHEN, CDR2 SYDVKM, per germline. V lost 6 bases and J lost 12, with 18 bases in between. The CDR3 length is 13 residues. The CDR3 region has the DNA TGTGCCAGCAGCTCCTCTAACAGGCTCGGGCAGTTCTTC. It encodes CASSSSNRLGQFF.

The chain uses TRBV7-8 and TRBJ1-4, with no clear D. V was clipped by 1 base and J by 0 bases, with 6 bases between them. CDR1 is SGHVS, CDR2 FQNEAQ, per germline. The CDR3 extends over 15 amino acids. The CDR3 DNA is TGTGCCAGCAGCTTAGTGAGGACAACTAATGAAAAACTGTTTTTT. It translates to CASSLVRTTNEKLFF.

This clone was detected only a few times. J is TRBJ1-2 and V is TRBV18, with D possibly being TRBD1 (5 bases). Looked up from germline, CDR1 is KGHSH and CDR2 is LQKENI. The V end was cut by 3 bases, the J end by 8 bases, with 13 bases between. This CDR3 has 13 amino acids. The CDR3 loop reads CASSPPGMDGYTF. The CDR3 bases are TGTGCCAGCTCACCCCCAGGGATGGACGGCTACACCTTC.

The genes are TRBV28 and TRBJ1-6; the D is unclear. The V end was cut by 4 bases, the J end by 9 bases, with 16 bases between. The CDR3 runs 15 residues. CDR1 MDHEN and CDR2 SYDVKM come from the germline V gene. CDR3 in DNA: TGTGCCAGCAGTTCTAGAGCGGAATCGACTTCACCCCTCCACTTT. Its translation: CASSSRAESTSPLHF.

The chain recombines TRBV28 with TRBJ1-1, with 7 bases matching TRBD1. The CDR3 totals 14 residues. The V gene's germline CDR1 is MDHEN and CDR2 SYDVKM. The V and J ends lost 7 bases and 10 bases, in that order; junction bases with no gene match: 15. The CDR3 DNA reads TGTGCCAGCAAGACCGGGACAGTGAACAATAGAGCTTTCTTT. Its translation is CASKTGTVNNRAFF. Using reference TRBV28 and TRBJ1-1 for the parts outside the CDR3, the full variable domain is DVKVTQSSRYLVKRTGEKVFLECVQDMDHENMFWYRQDPGLGLRLIYFSYDVKMKEKGDIPEGYSVSREKKERFSLILESASTNQTSMYLCASKTGTVNNRAFFGQGTRLTVV.

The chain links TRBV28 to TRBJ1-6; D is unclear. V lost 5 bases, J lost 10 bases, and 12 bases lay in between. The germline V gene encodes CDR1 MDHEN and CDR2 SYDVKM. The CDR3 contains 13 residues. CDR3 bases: TGTGCCAGCAGTCCCAACCCCGGGTCACCCCTCCACTTT. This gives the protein CASSPNPGSPLHF. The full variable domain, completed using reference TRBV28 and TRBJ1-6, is DVKVTQSSRYLVKRTGEKVFLECVQDMDHENMFWYRQDPGLGLRLIYFSYDVKMKEKGDIPEGYSVSREKKERFSLILESASTNQTSMYLCASSPNPGSPLHFGNGTRLTVT.

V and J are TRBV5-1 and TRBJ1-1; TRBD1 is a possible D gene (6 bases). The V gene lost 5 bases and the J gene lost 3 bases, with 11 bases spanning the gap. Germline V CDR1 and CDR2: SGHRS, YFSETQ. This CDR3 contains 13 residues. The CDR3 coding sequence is TGCGCCAGCAGTAGGGGGAAGGACACTGAAGCTTTCTTT. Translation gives CASSRGKDTEAFF. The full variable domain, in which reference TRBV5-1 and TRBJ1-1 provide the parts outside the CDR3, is KAGVTQTPRYLIKTRGQQVTLSCSPISGHRSVSWYQQTPGQGLQFLFEYFSETQRNKGNFPGRFSGRQFSNSRSEMNVSTLELGDSALYLCASSRGKDTEAFFGQGTRLTVV.

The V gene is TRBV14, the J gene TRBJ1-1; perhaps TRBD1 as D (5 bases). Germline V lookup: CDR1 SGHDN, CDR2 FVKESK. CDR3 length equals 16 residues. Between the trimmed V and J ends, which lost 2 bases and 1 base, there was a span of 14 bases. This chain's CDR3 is CASSQLTGGSNTEAFF. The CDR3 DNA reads TGTGCCAGCAGCCAACTTACCGGGGGGTCGAACACTGAAGCTTTCTTT.

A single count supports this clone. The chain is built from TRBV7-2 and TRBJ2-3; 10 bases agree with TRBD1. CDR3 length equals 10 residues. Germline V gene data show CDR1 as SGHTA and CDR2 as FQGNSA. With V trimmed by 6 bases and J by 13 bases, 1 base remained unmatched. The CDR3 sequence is CASRGQGEYF. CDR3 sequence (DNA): TGTGCCAGCAGAGGACAGGGGGAGTATTTT.

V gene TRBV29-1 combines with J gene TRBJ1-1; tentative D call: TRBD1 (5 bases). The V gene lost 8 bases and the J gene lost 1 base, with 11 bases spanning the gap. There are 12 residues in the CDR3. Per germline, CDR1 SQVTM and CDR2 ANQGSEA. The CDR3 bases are TGCAGCTCGACAGAGTCGAACACTGAAGCTTTCTTT. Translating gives CSSTESNTEAFF.

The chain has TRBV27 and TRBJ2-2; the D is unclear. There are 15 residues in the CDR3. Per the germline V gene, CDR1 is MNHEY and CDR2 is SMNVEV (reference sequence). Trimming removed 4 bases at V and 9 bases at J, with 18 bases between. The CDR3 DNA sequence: TGTGCCAGCAGTTCCCCGGGTTGGTCCCCCCGGGAGCTGTTTTTT. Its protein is CASSSPGWSPRELFF.

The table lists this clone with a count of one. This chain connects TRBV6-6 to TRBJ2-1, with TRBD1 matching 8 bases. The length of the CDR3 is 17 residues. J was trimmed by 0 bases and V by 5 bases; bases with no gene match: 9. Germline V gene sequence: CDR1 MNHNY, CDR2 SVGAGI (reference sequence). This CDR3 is CASSPNRGRSSYNEQFF. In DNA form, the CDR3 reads TGTGCCAGCAGTCCCAACAGGGGGAGGAGCTCCTACAATGAGCAGTTCTTC.

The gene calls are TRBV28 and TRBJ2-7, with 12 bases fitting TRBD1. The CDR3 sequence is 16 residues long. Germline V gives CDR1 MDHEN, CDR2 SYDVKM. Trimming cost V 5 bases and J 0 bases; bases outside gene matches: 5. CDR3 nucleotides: TGTGCCAGCAGTGACCCGGGACAGGGGGCCTCCTACGAGCAGTACTTC. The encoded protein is CASSDPGQGASYEQYF.

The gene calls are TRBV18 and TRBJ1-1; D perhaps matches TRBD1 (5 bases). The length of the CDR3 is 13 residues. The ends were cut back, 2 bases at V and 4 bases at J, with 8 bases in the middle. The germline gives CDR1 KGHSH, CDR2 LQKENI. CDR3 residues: CASSPGGTTEAFF. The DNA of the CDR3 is TGTGCCAGCTCACCAGGAGGGACCACTGAAGCTTTCTTT.

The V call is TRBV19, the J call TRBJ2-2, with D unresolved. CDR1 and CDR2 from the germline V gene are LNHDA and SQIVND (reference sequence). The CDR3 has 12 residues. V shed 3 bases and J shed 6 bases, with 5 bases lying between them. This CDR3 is CASSILPGELFF. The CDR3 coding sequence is TGTGCCAGTAGTATTCTCCCCGGGGAGCTGTTTTTT.